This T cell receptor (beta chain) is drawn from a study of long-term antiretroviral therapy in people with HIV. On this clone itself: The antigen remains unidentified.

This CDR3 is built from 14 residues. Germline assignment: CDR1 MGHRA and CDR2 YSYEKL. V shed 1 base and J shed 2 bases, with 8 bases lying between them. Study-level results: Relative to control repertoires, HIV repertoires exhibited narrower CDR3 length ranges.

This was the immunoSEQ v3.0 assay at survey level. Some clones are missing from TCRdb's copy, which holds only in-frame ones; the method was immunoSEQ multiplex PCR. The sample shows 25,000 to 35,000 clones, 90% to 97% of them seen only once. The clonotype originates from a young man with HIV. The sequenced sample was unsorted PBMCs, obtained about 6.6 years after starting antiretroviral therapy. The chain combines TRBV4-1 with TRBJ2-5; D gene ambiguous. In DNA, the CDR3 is TGCGCCAGCAGCCAAGTAGGCAGACAAGAGACCCAGTACTTC. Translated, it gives CASSQVGRQETQYF.